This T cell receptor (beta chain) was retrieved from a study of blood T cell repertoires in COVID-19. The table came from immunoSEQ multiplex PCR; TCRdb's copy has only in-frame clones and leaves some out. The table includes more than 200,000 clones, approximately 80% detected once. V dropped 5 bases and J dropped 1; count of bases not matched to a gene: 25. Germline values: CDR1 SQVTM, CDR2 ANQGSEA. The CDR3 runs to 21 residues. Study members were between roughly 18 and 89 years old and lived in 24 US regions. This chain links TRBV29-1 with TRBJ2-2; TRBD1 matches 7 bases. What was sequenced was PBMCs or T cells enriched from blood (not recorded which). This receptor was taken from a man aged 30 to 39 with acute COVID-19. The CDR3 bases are TGCAGCGTTTTAGGCCCGAACCACCCTGGACAAAGACAGGGGAACACCGGGGAGCTGTTTTTT. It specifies CSVLGPNHPGQRQGNTGELFF.